This paragraph reports one TCR beta chain. This record comes from a study of blood T cell repertoires in COVID-19. Trimming removed 5 bases from V and 4 bases from J, with 17 bases in between. Germline CDR1 is SGHTA and CDR2 is FQGNSA. This CDR3 region has 15 residues. Clones were read by immunoSEQ multiplex PCR, and TCRdb kept only the in-frame ones, dropping some. The sample includes roughly 340,000 clones, 91% of them seen just once. The chain is built from TRBV7-2 and TRBJ1-1; no reliable D call. Material for sequencing was peripheral blood. The TCR sequence derives from a woman aged 18-29 years who had recovered from COVID-19. CDR3 in amino acids: CASSPEARILTEAFF. CDR3 DNA: TGTGCCAGCAGCCCAGAGGCGAGGATCCTCACTGAAGCTTTCTTT.